These 18 T cell receptor beta chains were all obtained from the same sample, sequenced in a study of blood T cells in healthy people across ages. It was with a sample-barcoded 5' primer and a J-beta primer mix that a second PCR of roughly 7 to 12 cycles was run. Each CDR3 protein is one row after TCRdb ran MiXCR on the 5' RACE reads. The table has fewer than 2 million distinct CDR3 sequences, roughly two fifths seen once; the top ten hold under 30%. Sequenced: blood. Source of these receptors: a human donor in good health.

This clonotype was seen more than once but under ten times. The chain combines TRBV28 with TRBJ2-4, with D possibly TRBD1 on 6 matching bases. Trimming cost V 5 bases and J 4 bases, with 12 bases left between them. This CDR3 is built from 14 residues. Germline V gene lookup returns CDR1 MDHEN and CDR2 SYDVKM. CDR3 protein: CASSGPGQKNIQYF. The CDR3 DNA reads TGTGCCAGCAGTGGGCCCGGACAGAAAAACATTCAGTACTTC.

The chain is built from TRBV29-1 and TRBJ1-2; D not resolved. This CDR3 is 12 amino acids long. Germline lookup yields CDR1 SQVTM and CDR2 ANQGSEA. Trimming cost V 2 bases and J 5 bases, with 9 bases left between them. The CDR3 DNA is TGCAGCGTTGAACCCCTTGATTATGGCTACACCTTC. Its protein product is CSVEPLDYGYTF. Together with reference TRBV29-1 and TRBJ1-2, the CDR3 gives the full variable domain: SAVISQKPSRDICQRGTSLTIQCQVDSQVTMMFWYRQQPGQSLTLIATANQGSEATYESGFVIDKFPISRPNLTFSTLTVSNMSPEDSSIYLCSVEPLDYGYTFGSGTRLTVV.

The chain carries TRBV28 and TRBJ2-1, with 9 bases matching TRBD1. Looked up from germline, CDR1 is MDHEN and CDR2 is SYDVKM. V lost 4 bases to trimming and J lost 6 bases; unmatched junction nucleotides: 13. The CDR3 covers 17 residues. CDR3 bases: TGTGCCAGCAGTTCCGGGACAGGGACTCCTCGGGCCAATGAGCAGTTCTTC. Translated, it gives CASSSGTGTPRANEQFF. Full variable domain (missing parts from reference TRBV28 and TRBJ2-1): DVKVTQSSRYLVKRTGEKVFLECVQDMDHENMFWYRQDPGLGLRLIYFSYDVKMKEKGDIPEGYSVSREKKERFSLILESASTNQTSMYLCASSSGTGTPRANEQFFGPGTRLTVL.

The V call is TRBV7-8, the J call TRBJ1-5; 8 bases align to TRBD1. The CDR3 is 18 residues long. Per the germline V gene, CDR1 is SGHVS and CDR2 is FQNEAQ. With V trimmed by 4 bases and J by 1 base, 12 bases remained unmatched. The CDR3 protein is CASSSRTGGTSSNQPQHF. Here the CDR3 DNA reads TGTGCCAGCAGCTCACGCACAGGGGGTACCTCAAGCAATCAGCCCCAGCATTTT. The full variable domain, completed using reference TRBV7-8 and TRBJ1-5, is GAGVSQSPRYKVAKRGQDVALRCDPISGHVSLFWYQQALGQGPEFLTYFQNEAQLDKSGLPSDRFFAERPEGSVSTLKIQRTQQEDSAVYLCASSSRTGGTSSNQPQHFGDGTRLSIL.

Points on this clonotype: The junction departs from germline at one end; a sequencing error may be responsible. The J gene is TRBJ2-2, the V gene TRBV7-3; 7 bases agree with TRBD1. Germline CDR1 reads SGHTA; CDR2 reads FQGTGA. The CDR3 spans 15 residues. The CDR3 nucleotides are TGTGCCGGCAGCTCGACGGGACAGTACACCGGGGAGCTGTTTTTT. Amino acid sequence: CAGSSTGQYTGELFF. Looking up the rest from reference TRBV7-3 and TRBJ2-2 gives the full variable domain: GAGVSQTPSNKVTEKGKYVELRCDPISGHTALYWYRQSLGQGPEFLIYFQGTGAADDSGLPNDRFFAVRPEGSVSTLKIQRTERGDSAVYLCAGSSTGQYTGELFFGEGSRLTVL.

CDR3 amino acids: CSARSLRTGINEKLFF. The CDR3 coding sequence is TGCAGTGCTAGATCTCTGAGGACAGGAATTAATGAAAAACTGTTTTTT. The chain employs TRBV20-1 and TRBJ1-4; 7 nucleotides match TRBD1. Germline assignment: CDR1 DFQATT and CDR2 SNEGSKA (reference sequence). The ends lost 2 bases at V and 4 bases at J; junction bases unmatched: 10. This CDR3 is 16 amino acids long.

This chain links TRBV6-1 with TRBJ1-5; TRBD1 matches at 7 bases. The CDR3 is made up of 11 amino acids. The J segment lost 9 bases and the V segment lost 7 bases, leaving 3 bases of the junction unmatched. Germline loops: CDR1 MNHNS, CDR2 SASEGT. CDR3 in amino acids: CASMGTAPQHF. The CDR3 DNA is TGTGCCAGCATGGGGACAGCGCCCCAGCATTTT.

This clonotype has a handful of counts. This rearrangement joins TRBV4-1 to TRBJ2-5; TRBD1 is a possible D gene (6 bases). The J call is doubtful: the DNA matches TRBJ2-7 better. There are 14 residues in the CDR3. Per germline, CDR1 MGHRA and CDR2 YSYEKL. CDR3 sequence: CASSHGTLTVEQYF. The CDR3 nucleotides read TGCGCCAGCAGCCACGGGACATTAACGGTCGAGCAGTACTTC.

This clonotype was seen a few times. The chain links TRBV6-5 to TRBJ1-2, with 9 bases matching TRBD1. V dropped 5 bases and J dropped 8; count of bases not matched to a gene: 9. Germline-derived CDR1 and CDR2 are MNHEY and SVGAGI. This CDR3 has 14 residues. The CDR3 sequence: CASSRATTGGGYTF. The CDR3 bases are TGTGCCAGCAGTCGAGCTACGACAGGGGGAGGCTACACCTTC.

This clonotype was observed a few times. V usage is TRBV29-1 and J usage is TRBJ1-2; D is perhaps TRBD1 (6 bases). Germline V gene lookup returns CDR1 SQVTM and CDR2 ANQGSEA. This CDR3 spans 12 amino acids. Trimming cost V 8 bases and J 8 bases, with 18 bases left between them. Written as DNA, the CDR3 is TGCAGCATCTGGGTCCAGGGGATGGGCTACACCTTC. It is translated as CSIWVQGMGYTF.

V and J are TRBV20-1 and TRBJ2-5; 13 bases are shared with TRBD2. Germline assignment: CDR1 DFQATT and CDR2 SNEGSKA (reference sequence). This CDR3 contains 15 residues. Losses at the gene ends were 3 bases for V and 2 bases for J; bases not matched to a gene: 3. The CDR3 loop is CSASGTSGTQETQYF. CDR3 DNA sequence: TGCAGTGCTAGCGGGACTAGCGGGACTCAAGAGACCCAGTACTTC.

CDR3 loop: CASSLSGNIYEQYF. For the CDR3, the DNA is TGTGCCAGCAGTTTATCAGGGAACATCTACGAGCAGTACTTC. The gene calls are TRBV28 and TRBJ2-7, with D perhaps matching TRBD1 (5 bases). V was trimmed by 1 base and J by 3 bases, leaving 10 bases between them. The CDR3 has 14 amino acids. The V gene's germline CDR1 is MDHEN and CDR2 SYDVKM.

The chain links TRBV5-1 to TRBJ2-1, with 7 positions matching TRBD2. The CDR3 runs 18 residues. Germline V CDR1 and CDR2: SGHRS, YFSETQ. The ends lost 0 bases at V and 2 bases at J; junction bases unmatched: 11. The CDR3 loop is CASSLDFRRDYTYNEQFF. The CDR3 coding sequence is TGCGCCAGCAGCTTGGATTTCAGGCGGGACTATACCTACAATGAGCAGTTCTTC.

J is TRBJ1-1 and V is TRBV6-2 or TRBV6-3; D uncertain. Trimming cost V 5 bases and J 6 bases, with 13 bases left between them. The CDR3 is made up of 13 amino acids. Per the germline V gene, CDR1 is MNHEY and CDR2 is SVGEGT. As DNA, the CDR3 is TGTGCCAGCAGTACTCAATTAGGCGCTGAAGCTTTCTTT. It codes for CASSTQLGAEAFF.

This clonotype was picked up a small number of times. V is TRBV4-1 and J is TRBJ1-1; D uncertain. The CDR3 spans 15 residues. V was cut by 0 bases and J by 6 bases, with 14 bases left in between. Germline-derived CDR1 and CDR2 are MGHRA and YSYEKL. The CDR3 region is CASSQDLYIPPEAFF. The CDR3 nucleotides are TGCGCCAGCAGCCAAGATCTATACATCCCCCCTGAAGCTTTCTTT.

This chain uses TRBV12-3 or TRBV12-4 with TRBJ1-6; D is unresolved. The CDR3 consists of 14 residues. Trimming left V 1 base short and J 14 bases short, with 15 bases between. CDR3 amino acids: CASSLGQIPSALHF. The CDR3 DNA is TGTGCCAGCAGTTTAGGGCAGATACCCTCGGCCCTCCACTTT.

The chain has TRBV20-1 and TRBJ2-1; possible D gene TRBD2, 7 bases. CDR3 length equals 15 residues. V lost 6 bases, J lost 4 bases, and 19 bases lay in between. Germline-derived CDR1 and CDR2 are DFQATT and SNEGSKA (reference sequence). CDR3 bases: TGCAGTGCCCACAGTGGGGGGGCGATGTACAATGAGCAGTTCTTC. Translation: CSAHSGGAMYNEQFF.

The sample holds a few counts of this clonotype. V usage is TRBV7-2 and J usage is TRBJ2-4; 15 bases align to TRBD2. CDR1 is SGHTA and CDR2 is FQGNSA in the germline V gene. The V segment lost 1 base and the J segment 3 bases; nucleotides outside the gene matches: 4. CDR3 size: 18 residues. For the CDR3, the DNA is TGTGCCAGCAGCTTAGAGGGGACTAGCGGGGGGCTCAAAAACATTCAGTACTTC. This gives the protein CASSLEGTSGGLKNIQYF.